The 31 T cell receptor beta chains below come from one sample, sequenced in a study of vaccination effects on CD4 cells after COVID-19. In the ViraFEST assay, antigen-specific CD4+ clonotypes were identified by expansion after peptide-pool stimulation. Upon completion of around ten days in culture, CD4+ T cells were isolated. BNT162b2 vaccine or mRNA-1273 vaccine was given to participants in two doses. The antigens for these receptors are not known. The method was immunoSEQ multiplex PCR; TCRdb's version includes in-frame clones alone and lacks a portion of them. The sample contains some 12,000 clones, approximately 71% of which appear only once. The specimen was CD4+ T cells from PBMCs cultured with SARS-CoV-2 spike peptides, collected after COVID-19 vaccination. These receptors were collected from a human donor who received a COVID-19 vaccine.

This clone occurred a few times. V and J are TRBV27 and TRBJ2-1; either TRBD1 or TRBD2 may supply D (10 bases each). This CDR3 has 19 residues. Germline V CDR1 and CDR2: MNHEY, SMNVEV (reference sequence). V was trimmed by 3 bases and J by 4 bases, leaving 25 bases between them. This CDR3 reads CASSLGTGVSGRGYNEQFF. In DNA form, the CDR3 reads TGTGCCAGCAGTTTGGGGACAGGGGTAAGCGGGAGGGGTTACAATGAGCAGTTCTTC.

The gene calls are TRBV7-9 and TRBJ2-5, with D maybe TRBD1 (5 bases). The CDR3 extends over 15 amino acids. The V gene's germline CDR1 is SEHNR and CDR2 FQNEAQ (reference sequence). Between the trimmed V and J ends, which lost 2 bases and 6 bases, there was a span of 16 bases. CDR3 sequence (DNA): TGTGCCAGCAGCTTATCGGTCCAGGGCCTGAAGACCCAGTACTTC. Encoded protein: CASSLSVQGLKTQYF. The full variable domain, with the rest looked up from reference TRBV7-9 and TRBJ2-5, is DTGVSQNPRHKITKRGQNVTFRCDPISEHNRLYWYRQTLGQGPEFLTYFQNEAQLEKSRLLSDRFSAERPKGSFSTLEIQRTEQGDSAMYLCASSLSVQGLKTQYFGPGTRLLVL.

The V call is TRBV6-2 or TRBV6-3, the J call TRBJ1-1; 7 bases agree with TRBD1. Looked up from germline, CDR1 is MNHEY and CDR2 is SVGEGT. The junction had 14 bases not matched to a gene; V was cut back by 6 bases and J by 4 bases. The CDR3 extends over 16 amino acids. The CDR3 coding sequence is TGTGCCAGCAGCCCTAGACAGGGCCGTCGGTCCACTGAAGCTTTCTTT. Translated, it gives CASSPRQGRRSTEAFF.

Relative to its sample, this clone is medium-sized. J is TRBJ1-2 and V is TRBV18, with 9 positions matching TRBD1. Germline loops: CDR1 KGHSH, CDR2 LQKENI. With 3 bases clipped from V and 5 bases from J, the junction kept 7 bases outside the gene matches. This CDR3 is built from 15 residues. CDR3 sequence: CASSPSTGGDYGYTF. CDR3 nucleotide sequence: TGTGCCAGCTCACCCTCGACAGGGGGGGATTATGGCTACACCTTC. Full variable domain (outside the CDR3, taken from reference TRBV18 and TRBJ1-2): NAGVMQNPRHLVRRRGQEARLRCSPMKGHSHVYWYRQLPEEGLKFMVYLQKENIIDESGMPKERFSAEFPKEGPSILRIQQVVRGDSAAYFCASSPSTGGDYGYTFGSGTRLTVV.

The chain recombines TRBV3-1 (or the pseudogene TRBV3-2) with TRBJ1-1; no clear D. The CDR3 sequence is 14 residues long. Germline V gene sequence: CDR1 LGHDT, CDR2 YNNKEL (reference sequence). V lost 1 base to trimming and J lost 1 base, with 7 bases between them. The CDR3 bases are TGTGCCAGCAGCCAAGTTGCAGGGAACACTGAAGCTTTCTTT. Residues: CASSQVAGNTEAFF.

V usage is TRBV4-3 and J usage is TRBJ1-2; no firm D call. Germline-derived CDR1 and CDR2 are LGHNA and YSLEER. This CDR3 has 15 amino acids. The V end was cut by 0 bases, the J end by 4 bases, with 12 bases between. The CDR3 DNA follows: TGCGCCAGCAGCCAAGATCGGAACTGGGTCTATGGCTACACCTTC. Protein: CASSQDRNWVYGYTF.

The V and J genes are TRBV7-2 and TRBJ1-6, with 9 bases aligning to TRBD1. Germline V lookup: CDR1 SGHTA, CDR2 FQGNSA. The CDR3 runs 17 residues. V was clipped by 7 bases and J by 1 base; unmatched bases: 8. The CDR3 region is CASTPGQGRSYNSPLHF. The CDR3, as DNA: TGTGCCAGCACCCCCGGACAGGGGAGGTCCTATAATTCACCCCTCCACTTT.

The gene calls are TRBV6-5 and TRBJ2-7; TRBD2 is a possible D gene (6 bases). This CDR3 has 12 residues. The V gene's germline CDR1 is MNHEY and CDR2 SVGAGI. V was clipped by 8 bases and J by 2 bases, with 10 bases between them. The CDR3 DNA reads as TGTGCCAGCGGAGGGGTGACCTACGAGCAGTACTTC. Translating it yields CASGGVTYEQYF.

Here the CDR3 DNA reads TGTGCCTGGAGTGTAAGGTTGCAGGGTGGCTACACCTTC. It translates to CAWSVRLQGGYTF. The chain links TRBV30 to TRBJ1-2; a weak D match, TRBD1 (5 bases). From germline, CDR1 is GTSNPN and CDR2 SVGIG (reference sequence). The V and J ends lost 0 bases and 7 bases respectively, with 12 bases between them. The CDR3 consists of 13 residues.

The count of this clone is one. V gene TRBV3-1 (or the pseudogene TRBV3-2) combines with J gene TRBJ2-2; D gene unclear. CDR1 LGHDT and CDR2 YNNKEL come from the germline V gene (reference sequence). The V and J ends lost 4 bases and 4 bases respectively, with 4 bases between them. This CDR3 has 12 amino acids. CDR3: CASSPSTGELFF. CDR3 coding DNA: TGTGCCAGCAGCCCTAGCACCGGGGAGCTGTTTTTT.

This chain uses TRBV27 with TRBJ2-1; 9 nucleotides agree with TRBD2. The CDR3 runs to 15 residues. Trimming took 0 bases from V and 4 from J; bases not matched to a gene: 1. Germline assignment: CDR1 MNHEY and CDR2 SMNVEV (reference sequence). Written as DNA, the CDR3 is TGTGCCAGCAGTTTATCCGCGGGGGGGTACAATGAGCAGTTCTTC. Protein sequence: CASSLSAGGYNEQFF.

V is TRBV11-2 and J is TRBJ1-2, with a weak D call TRBD1 (5 bases). The germline V gene has CDR1 SGHAT and CDR2 FQNNGV. Deletions cut 5 bases from V and 4 bases from J, with 11 bases between. This CDR3 region has 13 residues. CDR3 sequence reads: CASSLQGGYGYTF. In DNA form, the CDR3 reads TGTGCCAGCAGCCTCCAGGGCGGCTATGGCTACACCTTC.

A few counts support this clone. At one end the junction does not follow the germline gene, possibly because of a read error. The rearrangement links TRBV3-1 (or the pseudogene TRBV3-2) to TRBJ2-7; 14 positions agree with TRBD2. This CDR3 has 16 residues. The germline gives CDR1 LGHDT, CDR2 YNNKEL (reference sequence). The CDR3 here is CASRDRLAGGSYAQYF. CDR3 nucleotide sequence: TGTGCCAGCAGGGACAGACTAGCGGGAGGGTCCTACGCGCAGTACTTC.

This clone is deemed medium-sized. The chain links TRBV11-2 to TRBJ1-2, with D maybe TRBD1 (5 bases). V was shortened by 5 bases and J by 5 bases, with 18 bases between the two germline ends. This CDR3 contains 15 residues. Germline V gene data show CDR1 as SGHAT and CDR2 as FQNNGV. The CDR3 loop is CASSPRDGAPYGYTF. CDR3 coding DNA: TGTGCCAGCAGCCCGCGGGACGGTGCACCTTATGGCTACACCTTC.

The chain links TRBV12-3 or TRBV12-4 to TRBJ1-2; 7 bases agree with TRBD1. CDR3 length: 11 amino acids. Germline trimming cut 5 bases from V and 10 bases from J; bases unmatched to any gene: 4. CDR3 nucleotide sequence: TGTGCCAGCAGTCCTGGGACAGCCTACACCTTC. Protein product: CASSPGTAYTF.

The chain couples TRBV6-5 to TRBJ1-2; 8 positions agree with TRBD1. The CDR3 is made up of 14 amino acids. V dropped 5 bases and J dropped 3; count of bases not matched to a gene: 5. Germline values: CDR1 MNHEY, CDR2 SVGAGI. DNA for the CDR3: TGTGCCAGCAGTCCCACGGGACAGGACTATGGCTACACCTTC. This translates into CASSPTGQDYGYTF.

This clone was detected only once. The chain is built from TRBV6-5 and TRBJ2-7; tentative D call: TRBD1 (5 bases). The CDR3 has 13 amino acids. Germline CDR1 reads MNHEY; CDR2 reads SVGAGI. V gave up 6 bases and J gave up 5 bases, with 14 bases separating them. This CDR3 is CASSFLSGHEQYF. The CDR3 nucleotides read TGTGCCAGCAGCTTCCTATCAGGGCACGAGCAGTACTTC.

This chain links TRBV12-3 or TRBV12-4 with TRBJ2-7, with D uncertain. There are 11 residues in the CDR3. V was cut by 5 bases and J by 4 bases, with 6 bases left in between. CDR3 residues: CASSLGYEQYF. DNA for the CDR3: TGTGCCAGCAGTCTGGGTTACGAGCAGTACTTC.

This clone is large (0.1 to 1%) by share. The chain combines TRBV5-1 with TRBJ2-7; D gene unclear. CDR1 is SGHRS and CDR2 is YFSETQ in the germline V gene. This CDR3 region has 13 residues. Trimming shortened V by 0 bases and J by 4 bases, and 8 bases separated the two germline ends. CDR3 sequence: CASSLGSTYEQYF. DNA of the CDR3: TGCGCCAGCAGCTTGGGATCTACTTACGAGCAGTACTTC.

The chain combines TRBV5-1 with TRBJ2-7; a weak D match, TRBD2 (6 bases). Trimming pared 0 bases from V and 0 bases from J, leaving 22 bases between. Germline values: CDR1 SGHRS, CDR2 YFSETQ. The CDR3 loop spans 19 amino acids. This CDR3 is CASSLGFAGRTKSSYEQYF. The CDR3 bases are TGCGCCAGCAGCTTGGGGTTTGCGGGGAGAACCAAAAGCTCCTACGAGCAGTACTTC. Full variable domain (outside the CDR3, taken from reference TRBV5-1 and TRBJ2-7): KAGVTQTPRYLIKTRGQQVTLSCSPISGHRSVSWYQQTPGQGLQFLFEYFSETQRNKGNFPGRFSGRQFSNSRSEMNVSTLELGDSALYLCASSLGFAGRTKSSYEQYFGPGTRLTVT.

This chain links TRBV27 with TRBJ2-1; maybe TRBD2 (6 bases). The V end lost 6 bases, the J end lost 5 bases, and 17 bases lay between the germline ends. CDR3 length: 15 amino acids. Germline CDR1 reads MNHEY; CDR2 reads SMNVEV (reference sequence). The CDR3 loop is CASSPWGEIDNEQFF. The CDR3 DNA reads TGTGCCAGCAGCCCTTGGGGGGAGATTGACAATGAGCAGTTCTTC.

The V and J genes are TRBV11-2 and TRBJ2-1; D is ambiguous. Trimming pared 0 bases from V and 11 bases from J, leaving 11 bases between. This CDR3 comprises 13 residues. CDR1 and CDR2 from the germline V gene are SGHAT and FQNNGV. The CDR3 DNA reads as TGTGCCAGCAGCTTAGATCAACTATCCCAGCAGTTCTTC. Translating gives CASSLDQLSQQFF.

The rearrangement joins TRBV5-1 to TRBJ1-4, with TRBD1 matching 8 bases. Germline V gives CDR1 SGHRS, CDR2 YFSETQ. V trimming: 4 bases; J trimming: 6 bases; junction bases outside the gene matches: 8. This CDR3 region has 15 residues. The CDR3, as DNA: TGCGCCAGCAGCCAACAGGGGGACGTCCATGAAAAACTGTTTTTT. Protein: CASSQQGDVHEKLFF.

About this clone: Other nucleotide sequences from this sample produce the same CDR3. The chain employs TRBV30 and TRBJ1-5; no clear D. The CDR3 is 14 amino acids. The germline V gene encodes CDR1 GTSNPN and CDR2 SVGIG (reference sequence). V gave up 1 base and J gave up 0 bases, with 7 bases separating them. Written as DNA, the CDR3 is TGTGCCTGGAGTGGGGGAAATAGCAATCAGCCCCAGCATTTT. The encoded protein is CAWSGGNSNQPQHF.

This chain connects TRBV27 to TRBJ1-2, with D perhaps TRBD1 (6 bases). Per germline, CDR1 MNHEY and CDR2 SMNVEV (reference sequence). The length of the CDR3 is 15 residues. The germline V and J ends were trimmed by 8 bases and 7 bases, with 23 bases remaining between them. CDR3 coding DNA: TGTGCCAGCGCCCCCCACGGACAGAGCCAGGGTGGCTACACCTTC. Protein: CASAPHGQSQGGYTF.

As concerns this clone: The junction and the germline gene differ at one end; a read error may be behind it. The chain couples TRBV6-1 to TRBJ2-3, with a possible D match to TRBD1 (6 bases). CDR3 length: 14 residues. CDR1 is MNHNS and CDR2 is SASEGT in the germline V gene. CDR3 sequence: CASREGGGTDTQYF. CDR3 DNA: TGTGCCAGCAGGGAAGGGGGTGGCACAGATACGCAGTATTTT.

There are a few counts of this clone. CDR3 nucleotides: TGTGCCTGGAGTGTATCAGGAAGACAGGGGGACGGCTACACCTTC. Translating gives CAWSVSGRQGDGYTF. The gene calls are TRBV30 and TRBJ1-2; 9 nucleotides match TRBD1. The germline V gene has CDR1 GTSNPN and CDR2 SVGIG (reference sequence). Trimming cost V 0 bases and J 8 bases; bases outside gene matches: 10. This CDR3 spans 15 amino acids.

Only a few counts were recorded for this clone. The chain links TRBV5-4 to TRBJ1-3, with 11 bases that match TRBD1. Germline trimming cut 4 bases from V and 2 bases from J; bases unmatched to any gene: 5. The length of the CDR3 is 16 residues. Germline CDR1 is SGHNT and CDR2 is YYREEE (reference sequence). The CDR3 is CASSTGGQGAGNTIYF. The DNA for the CDR3 is TGTGCCAGCAGCACAGGGGGACAGGGGGCTGGAAACACCATATATTTT. The complete variable domain, with remaining parts taken from reference TRBV5-4 and TRBJ1-3, reads ETGVTQSPTHLIKTRGQQVTLRCSSQSGHNTVSWYQQALGQGPQFIFQYYREEENGRGNFPPRFSGLQFPNYSSELNVNALELDDSALYLCASSTGGQGAGNTIYFGEGSWLTVV.

This chain connects TRBV19 to TRBJ1-1, with D unclear. The CDR3 sequence is 12 residues long. Germline CDR1 and CDR2: LNHDA and SQIVND (reference sequence). Trimming left V 2 bases short and J 8 bases short, with 9 bases between. The CDR3 here is CASSIRPAEAFF. The DNA of the CDR3 is TGTGCCAGTAGTATACGTCCGGCCGAAGCTTTCTTT.

The chain recombines TRBV6-1 with TRBJ1-1; D possibly corresponds to TRBD1 (5 bases). The V gene's germline CDR1 is MNHNS and CDR2 SASEGT. V lost 2 bases and J 4 bases, leaving 14 bases between the germline ends. The CDR3 spans 15 residues. CDR3 nucleotides: TGTGCCAGCAGTGAAAGTTCAGGGCGGGCCACTGAAGCTTTCTTT. Amino acid sequence: CASSESSGRATEAFF.

This chain links TRBV27 with TRBJ1-2, with 9 positions matching TRBD1. This CDR3 region has 15 residues. Germline V lookup: CDR1 MNHEY, CDR2 SMNVEV (reference sequence). The junction had 8 bases not matched to a gene; V was cut back by 5 bases and J by 4 bases. CDR3 in amino acids: CASSPGTGGTYGYTF. In DNA form, the CDR3 reads TGTGCCAGCAGTCCCGGAACAGGGGGCACCTATGGCTACACCTTC.